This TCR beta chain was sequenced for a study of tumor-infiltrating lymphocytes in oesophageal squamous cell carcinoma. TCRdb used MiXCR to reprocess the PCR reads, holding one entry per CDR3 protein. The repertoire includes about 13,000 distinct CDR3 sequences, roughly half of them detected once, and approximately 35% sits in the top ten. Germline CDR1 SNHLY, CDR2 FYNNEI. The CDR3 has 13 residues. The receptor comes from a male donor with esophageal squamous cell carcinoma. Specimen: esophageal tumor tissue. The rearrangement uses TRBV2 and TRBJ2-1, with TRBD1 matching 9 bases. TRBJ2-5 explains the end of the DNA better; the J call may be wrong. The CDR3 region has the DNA TGTGCCAGCACAGACAGGGGGGACGAGACCCAGTACTTC. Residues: CASTDRGDETQYF.